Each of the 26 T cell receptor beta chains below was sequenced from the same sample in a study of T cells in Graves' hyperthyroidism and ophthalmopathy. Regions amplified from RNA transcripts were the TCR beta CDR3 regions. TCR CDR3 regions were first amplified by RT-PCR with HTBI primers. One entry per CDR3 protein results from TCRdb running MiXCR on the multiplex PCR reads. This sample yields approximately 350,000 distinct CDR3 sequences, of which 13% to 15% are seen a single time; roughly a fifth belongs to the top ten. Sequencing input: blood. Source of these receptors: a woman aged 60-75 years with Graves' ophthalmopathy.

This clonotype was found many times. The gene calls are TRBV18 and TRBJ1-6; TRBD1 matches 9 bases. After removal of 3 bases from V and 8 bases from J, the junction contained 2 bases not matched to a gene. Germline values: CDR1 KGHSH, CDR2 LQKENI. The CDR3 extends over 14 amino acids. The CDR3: CASSPGQGYSPLHF. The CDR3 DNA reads TGTGCCAGCTCACCGGGACAGGGCTATTCACCCCTCCACTTT.

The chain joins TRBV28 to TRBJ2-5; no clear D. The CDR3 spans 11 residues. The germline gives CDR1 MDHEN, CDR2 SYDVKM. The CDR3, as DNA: TGTGCAGTTATGGGGTTTGAGACCCAGTACTTC. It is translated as CAVMGFETQYF.

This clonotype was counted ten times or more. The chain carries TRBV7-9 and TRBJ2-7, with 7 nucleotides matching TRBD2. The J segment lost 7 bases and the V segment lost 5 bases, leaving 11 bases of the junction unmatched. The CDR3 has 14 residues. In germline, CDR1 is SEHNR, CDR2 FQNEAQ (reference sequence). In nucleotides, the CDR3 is TGTGCCAGCAGCCCAGCGGGACCCTTTCCAGAGCAGTACTTC. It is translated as CASSPAGPFPEQYF.

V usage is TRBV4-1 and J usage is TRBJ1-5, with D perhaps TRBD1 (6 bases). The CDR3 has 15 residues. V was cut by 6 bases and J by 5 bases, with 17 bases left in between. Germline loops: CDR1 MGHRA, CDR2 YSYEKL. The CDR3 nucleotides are TGCGCCAGCAGTAAAGAGGGGGGTCTAGATCAGCCCCAGCATTTT. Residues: CASSKEGGLDQPQHF.

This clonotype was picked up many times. Written as DNA, the CDR3 is TGTGCCAGCAGCAACAGGGTGGCTAATGAAAAACTGTTTTTT. Translating gives CASSNRVANEKLFF. The V gene is TRBV5-5, the J gene TRBJ1-4, with D maybe TRBD1 (6 bases). The germline V gene has CDR1 SGHKS and CDR2 YYEKEE (reference sequence). V was shortened by 4 bases and J by 3 bases, with 10 bases between the two germline ends. The CDR3 contains 14 residues.

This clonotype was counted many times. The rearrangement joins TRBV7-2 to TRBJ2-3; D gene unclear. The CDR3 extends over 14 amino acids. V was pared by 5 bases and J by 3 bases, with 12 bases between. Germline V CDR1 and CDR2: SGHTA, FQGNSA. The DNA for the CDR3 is TGTGCCAGCAGCCTATCCCCGAGGACAGATACGCAGTATTTT. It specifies CASSLSPRTDTQYF.

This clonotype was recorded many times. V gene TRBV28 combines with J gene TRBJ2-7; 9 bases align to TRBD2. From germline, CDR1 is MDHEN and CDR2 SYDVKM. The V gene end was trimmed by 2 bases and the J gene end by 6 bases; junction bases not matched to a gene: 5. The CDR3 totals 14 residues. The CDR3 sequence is CASSLTREGAEQYF. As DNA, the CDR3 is TGTGCCAGCAGTTTAACGCGGGAGGGTGCCGAGCAGTACTTC.

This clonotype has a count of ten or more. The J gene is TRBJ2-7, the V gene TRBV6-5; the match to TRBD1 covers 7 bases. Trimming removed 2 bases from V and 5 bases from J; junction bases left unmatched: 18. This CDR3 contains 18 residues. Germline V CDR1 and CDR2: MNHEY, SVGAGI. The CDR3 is CASSYVPPGTRGPDEQYF. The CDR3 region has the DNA TGTGCCAGCAGTTACGTTCCACCGGGGACAAGGGGGCCCGACGAGCAGTACTTC.

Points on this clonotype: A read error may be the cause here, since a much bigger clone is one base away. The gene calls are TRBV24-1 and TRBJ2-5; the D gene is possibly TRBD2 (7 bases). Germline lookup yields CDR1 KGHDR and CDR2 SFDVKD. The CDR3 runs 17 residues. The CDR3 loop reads CATSDWGASGPQETRYF. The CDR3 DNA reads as TGTGCCACCAGTGATTGGGGGGCTAGCGGACCCCAAGAGACCCGGTACTTC.

The CDR3 DNA reads as TGTGCCAGCAGCCCCTGGGAATTGGGTTACAATGAGCAGTTCTTC. It yields the protein CASSPWELGYNEQFF. The chain carries TRBV5-6 and TRBJ2-1; D call uncertain. Between the trimmed V and J ends, which lost 4 bases and 4 bases, there was a span of 15 bases. The CDR3 has 15 residues. Germline V gives CDR1 SGHDT, CDR2 YYEEEE.

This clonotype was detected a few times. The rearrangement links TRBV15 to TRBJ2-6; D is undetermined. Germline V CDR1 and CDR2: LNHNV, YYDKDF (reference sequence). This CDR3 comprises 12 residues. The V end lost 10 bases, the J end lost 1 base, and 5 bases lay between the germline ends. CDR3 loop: CAILSGANVLTF. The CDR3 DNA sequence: TGTGCCATCCTATCTGGGGCCAACGTCCTGACTTTC.

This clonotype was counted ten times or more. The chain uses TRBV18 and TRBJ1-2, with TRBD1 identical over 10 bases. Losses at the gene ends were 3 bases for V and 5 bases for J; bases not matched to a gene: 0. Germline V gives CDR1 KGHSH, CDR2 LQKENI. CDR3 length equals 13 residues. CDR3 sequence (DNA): TGTGCCAGCTCACCGGGACAGGGGTATGGCTACACCTTC. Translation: CASSPGQGYGYTF.

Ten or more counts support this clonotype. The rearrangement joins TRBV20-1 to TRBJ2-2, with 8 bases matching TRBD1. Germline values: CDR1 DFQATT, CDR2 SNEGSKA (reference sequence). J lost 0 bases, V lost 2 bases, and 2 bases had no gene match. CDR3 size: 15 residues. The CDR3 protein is CSARTGGPNTGELFF. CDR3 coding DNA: TGCAGTGCTAGAACAGGGGGACCGAACACCGGGGAGCTGTTTTTT.

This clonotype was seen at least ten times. The CDR3 is CASTPRRGAGRSNEQFF. The CDR3 DNA reads TGTGCCAGCACCCCCCGTAGGGGAGCGGGGCGCTCCAATGAGCAGTTCTTC. V usage is TRBV7-9 and J usage is TRBJ2-1; 7 bases match TRBD2. With V trimmed by 7 bases and J by 6 bases, 18 bases remained unmatched. This CDR3 is built from 17 residues. Germline V gene data show CDR1 as SEHNR and CDR2 as FQNEAQ (reference sequence).

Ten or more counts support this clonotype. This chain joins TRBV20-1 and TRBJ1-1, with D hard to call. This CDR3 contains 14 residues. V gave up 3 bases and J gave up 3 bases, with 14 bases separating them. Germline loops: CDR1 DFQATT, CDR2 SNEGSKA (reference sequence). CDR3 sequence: CSASTEGWHTEAFF. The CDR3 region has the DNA TGCAGTGCTAGCACAGAGGGTTGGCACACTGAAGCTTTCTTT.

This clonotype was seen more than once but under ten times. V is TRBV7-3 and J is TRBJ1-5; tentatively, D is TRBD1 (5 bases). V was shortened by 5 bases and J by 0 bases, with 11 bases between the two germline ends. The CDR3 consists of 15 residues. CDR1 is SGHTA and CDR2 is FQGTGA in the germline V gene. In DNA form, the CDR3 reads TGTGCCAGCAGCCGGGACCTATATAGCAATCAGCCCCAGCATTTT. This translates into CASSRDLYSNQPQHF.

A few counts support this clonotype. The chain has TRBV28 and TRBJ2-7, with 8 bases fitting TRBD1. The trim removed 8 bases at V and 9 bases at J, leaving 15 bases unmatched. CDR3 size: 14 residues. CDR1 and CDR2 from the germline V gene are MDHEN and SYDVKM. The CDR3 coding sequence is TGTGCCAGCCACCGGGACAGGAACTACTTCAGGCAGTACTTC. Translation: CASHRDRNYFRQYF.

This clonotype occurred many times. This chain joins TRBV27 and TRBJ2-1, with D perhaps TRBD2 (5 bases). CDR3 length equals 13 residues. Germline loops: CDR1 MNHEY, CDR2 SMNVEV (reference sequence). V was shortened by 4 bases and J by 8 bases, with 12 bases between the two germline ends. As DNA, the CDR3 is TGTGCCAGCAGTTCTGGAGGTTGGGATGAGCAGTTCTTC. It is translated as CASSSGGWDEQFF.

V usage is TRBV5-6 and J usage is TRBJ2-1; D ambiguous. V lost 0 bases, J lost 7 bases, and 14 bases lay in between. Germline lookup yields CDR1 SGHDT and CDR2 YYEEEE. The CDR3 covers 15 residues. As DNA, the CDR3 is TGTGCCAGCAGCTTGGAAATGGCAGTGTGGAATGAGCAGTTCTTC. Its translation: CASSLEMAVWNEQFF.

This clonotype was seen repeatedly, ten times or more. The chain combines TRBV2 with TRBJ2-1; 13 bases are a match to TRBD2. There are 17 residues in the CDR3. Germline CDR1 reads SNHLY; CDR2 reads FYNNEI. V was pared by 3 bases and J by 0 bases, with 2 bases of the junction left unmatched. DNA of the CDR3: TGTGCCAGCAGTGACAGGACTAGCGGGAGCTCCTACAATGAGCAGTTCTTC. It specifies CASSDRTSGSSYNEQFF.

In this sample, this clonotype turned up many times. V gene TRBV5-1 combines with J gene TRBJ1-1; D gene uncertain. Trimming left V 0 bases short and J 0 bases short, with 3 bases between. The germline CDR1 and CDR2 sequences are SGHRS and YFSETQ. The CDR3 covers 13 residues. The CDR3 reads CASSLVVNTEAFF. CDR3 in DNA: TGCGCCAGCAGCTTGGTTGTGAACACTGAAGCTTTCTTT.

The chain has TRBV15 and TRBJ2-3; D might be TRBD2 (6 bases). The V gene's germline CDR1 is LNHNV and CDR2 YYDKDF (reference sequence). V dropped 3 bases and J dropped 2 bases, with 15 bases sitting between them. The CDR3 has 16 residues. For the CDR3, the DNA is TGTGCCACCAGCAGCCAGCGGGCTGAATTCACAGATACGCAGTATTTT. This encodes CATSSQRAEFTDTQYF.

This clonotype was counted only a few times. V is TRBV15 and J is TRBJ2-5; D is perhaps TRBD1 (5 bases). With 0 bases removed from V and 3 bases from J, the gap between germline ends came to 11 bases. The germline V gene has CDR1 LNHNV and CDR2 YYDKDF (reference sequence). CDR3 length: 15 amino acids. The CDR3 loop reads CATSRDPGREETQYF. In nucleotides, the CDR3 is TGTGCCACCAGCAGAGATCCGGGCAGGGAAGAGACCCAGTACTTC.

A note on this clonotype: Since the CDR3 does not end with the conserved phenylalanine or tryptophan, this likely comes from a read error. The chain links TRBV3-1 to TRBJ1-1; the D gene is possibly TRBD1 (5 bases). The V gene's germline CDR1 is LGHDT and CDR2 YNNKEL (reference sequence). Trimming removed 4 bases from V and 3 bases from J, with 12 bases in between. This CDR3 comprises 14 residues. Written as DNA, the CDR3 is TGTGCCAGCAGCCTAGCCGCACAGGACACTGAAGCTTTCCTT. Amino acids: CASSLAAQDTEAFL.

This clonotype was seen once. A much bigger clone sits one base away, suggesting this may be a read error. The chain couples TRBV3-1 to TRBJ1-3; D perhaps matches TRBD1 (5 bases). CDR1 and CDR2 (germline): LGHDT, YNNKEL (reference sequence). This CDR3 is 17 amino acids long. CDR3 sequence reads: CASSQDGGVSSGNTTYF. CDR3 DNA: TGTGCCAGCAGCCAAGACGGGGGGGTATCTTCTGGAAACACCACATATTTT. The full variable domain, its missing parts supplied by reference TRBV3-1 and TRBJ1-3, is DTAVSQTPKYLVTQMGNDKSIKCEQNLGHDTMYWYKQDSKKFLKIMFSYNNKELIINETVPNRFSPKSPDKAHLNLHINSLELGDSAVYFCASSQDGGVSSGNTTYFGEGSWLTVV.

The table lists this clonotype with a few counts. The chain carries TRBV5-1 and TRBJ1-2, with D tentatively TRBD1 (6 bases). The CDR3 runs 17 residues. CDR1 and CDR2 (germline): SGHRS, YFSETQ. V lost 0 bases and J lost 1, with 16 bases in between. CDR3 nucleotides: TGCGCCAGCAGCTTGGGGACAGAAACAGCCCATAACTATGGCTACACCTTC. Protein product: CASSLGTETAHNYGYTF.